These 3 T cell receptor beta chains were sequenced from one sample in a study of T-cell reconstitution after alpha-beta-depleted transplantation in children. Library preparation (for TCRbeta) was performed with unique molecular identifiers. TCRdb re-derived calls from the PCR reads in MiXCR, one entry per CDR3 protein. Altogether 500,000 or so distinct CDR3 sequences are present, 30% to 35% being singletons, with the ten largest covering 2% to 2.5%. Sequenced material: PBMCs from the stem cell graft donor, taken from the stem cell graft. The receptor set was obtained from a human donor who donated a stem cell graft to a child with aplastic anemia.

The CDR3 here is CASSMVLGLNEQFF. In DNA form, the CDR3 reads TGTGCCAGTAGTATGGTCTTGGGATTGAATGAGCAGTTCTTC. V usage is TRBV19 and J usage is TRBJ2-1; D unclear. The V end was cut by 3 bases, the J end by 7 bases, with 13 bases between. The V gene's germline CDR1 is LNHDA and CDR2 SQIVND (reference sequence). The CDR3 spans 14 residues.

The chain joins TRBV7-2 to TRBJ2-3, with TRBD1 identical over 9 bases. This CDR3 region has 14 residues. V shed 5 bases and J 5 bases; nucleotides not matched to a gene: 5. Germline lookup yields CDR1 SGHTA and CDR2 FQGNSA. CDR3 sequence: CASSAGTGRDTQYF. CDR3 DNA: TGTGCCAGCAGCGCAGGGACAGGGAGAGATACGCAGTATTTT.

V is TRBV6-2 or TRBV6-3 and J is TRBJ2-2; D not resolved. The CDR3 contains 16 residues. Trimming took 0 bases from V and 5 from J, leaving 13 bases between them. CDR1 and CDR2 (germline): MNHEY, SVGEGT. The CDR3 reads CASSYSNFPGTGELFF. The DNA of the CDR3 is TGTGCCAGCAGTTACTCGAATTTCCCCGGAACCGGGGAGCTGTTTTTT.